The 20 T cell receptor beta chains below all came from one sample that was sequenced in a study of identifying expanded T cells in peripheral blood. Sequencing was performed with immunoSEQ multiplex PCR; in TCRdb, only in-frame clones are kept and a portion is missing. The sample consists of more than 50,000 clones, about 80% of them appearing once. Sequenced material: blood. Source of these receptors: a person aged 18 to 75 in good health.

This clone was observed once. The V gene is TRBV27, the J gene TRBJ1-2, with D possibly matching TRBD1 (5 bases). The CDR3 contains 14 residues. Germline V lookup: CDR1 MNHEY, CDR2 SMNVEV (reference sequence). Deletions cut 8 bases from V and 0 bases from J, with 13 bases between. The CDR3 spells CASRRLGPNYGYTF. As DNA, the CDR3 is TGTGCCAGCCGACGGTTGGGACCTAACTATGGCTACACCTTC.

The J gene is TRBJ1-2, the V gene TRBV9; D remains unclear. Germline V gene sequence: CDR1 SGDLS, CDR2 YYNGEE. This CDR3 region has 12 residues. Trimming stripped 0 bases from V and 8 bases from J, with 8 bases between. In DNA, the CDR3 is TGTGCCAGCAGCGTAGGATTCAAAGGCTACACCTTC. This gives the protein CASSVGFKGYTF.

The CDR3 reads CASSYTRTSQETQYF. Here the CDR3 DNA reads TGTGCCAGCAGTTACACCCGGACTAGTCAAGAGACCCAGTACTTC. The chain joins TRBV6-5 to TRBJ2-5; 7 bases fit TRBD2. Unmatched junction bases numbered 5, after V lost 2 bases and J lost 2 bases. Per germline, CDR1 MNHEY and CDR2 SVGAGI. The CDR3 is made up of 15 amino acids.

This clone occurred once. The J gene is TRBJ1-1, the V gene TRBV6-1; D gene uncertain. The germline CDR1 and CDR2 sequences are MNHNS and SASEGT. The V gene lost 1 base and the J gene lost 0 bases, with 9 bases spanning the gap. This CDR3 is built from 15 residues. For the CDR3, the DNA is TGTGCCAGCAGTGAAGGCCCGGGCATGAACACTGAAGCTTTCTTT. This translates into CASSEGPGMNTEAFF.

The chain combines TRBV7-9 with TRBJ2-1, with D maybe TRBD1 (5 bases). Germline loops: CDR1 SEHNR, CDR2 FQNEAQ (reference sequence). CDR3 length equals 12 residues. Trimming removed 2 bases at V and 8 bases at J, with 7 bases between. DNA for the CDR3: TGTGCCAGCAGCTTACAGGGATATGAGCAGTTCTTC. The encoded protein is CASSLQGYEQFF.

The chain has TRBV7-9 and TRBJ1-1; D is undetermined. The CDR3 runs to 11 residues. With 4 bases removed from V and 1 base from J, the gap between germline ends came to 1 base. Germline assignment: CDR1 SEHNR and CDR2 FQNEAQ (reference sequence). The CDR3 reads CASSSNTEAFF. The CDR3 DNA sequence: TGTGCCAGCAGCTCGAACACTGAAGCTTTCTTT.

This clone has a single count. The chain combines TRBV19 with TRBJ1-4; D unresolved. The germline V gene has CDR1 LNHDA and CDR2 SQIVND (reference sequence). The CDR3 contains 15 residues. Trimming left V 4 bases short and J 8 bases short, with 17 bases between. The CDR3 is CASSTWTAQGEKLFF. CDR3 DNA sequence: TGTGCCAGTAGTACCTGGACCGCGCAAGGCGAAAAACTGTTTTTT.

The CDR3 here is CASSLTILLSSGANVLTF. DNA of the CDR3: TGTGCCAGCAGCTTAACGATACTCCTGAGCTCTGGGGCCAACGTCCTGACTTTC. J is TRBJ2-6 and V is TRBV5-4; unclear D gene. V lost 2 bases and J lost 0, with 15 bases in between. CDR1 SGHNT and CDR2 YYREEE come from the germline V gene (reference sequence). The length of the CDR3 is 18 residues.

This chain uses TRBV9 with TRBJ1-1; D gene unclear. V was clipped by 4 bases and J by 5 bases, with 12 bases between them. The CDR3 loop spans 13 amino acids. Germline CDR1 SGDLS, CDR2 YYNGEE. In DNA form, the CDR3 reads TGTGCCAGCAGCAACGCCGGCGGAACTGAAGCTTTCTTT. This codes for CASSNAGGTEAFF.

This clone was observed a single time. The chain has TRBV7-3 and TRBJ2-5; 7 positions match TRBD1. V trimming: 5 bases; J trimming: 5 bases; junction bases outside the gene matches: 8. Germline V gene lookup returns CDR1 SGHTA and CDR2 FQGTGA. This CDR3 is 14 amino acids long. In DNA form, the CDR3 reads TGTGCCAGCAGCCAAGGGGGCGGTTTGGAGACCCAGTACTTC. Translating gives CASSQGGGLETQYF. The entire variable domain, with the rest obtained from reference TRBV7-3 and TRBJ2-5, is as follows: GAGVSQTPSNKVTEKGKYVELRCDPISGHTALYWYRQSLGQGPEFLIYFQGTGAADDSGLPNDRFFAVRPEGSVSTLKIQRTERGDSAVYLCASSQGGGLETQYFGPGTRLLVL.

This chain links TRBV7-6 with TRBJ2-3; no clear D. CDR3 length: 13 residues. CDR1 is SGHVS and CDR2 is FNYEAQ in the germline V gene. V lost 2 bases and J lost 4, with 7 bases in between. As DNA, the CDR3 is TGTGCCAGCAGCTTAATGTCGTCAGATACGCAGTATTTT. Translation: CASSLMSSDTQYF.

The rearrangement links TRBV30 to TRBJ2-7, with TRBD2 identical over 12 bases. The trim removed 5 bases at V and 3 bases at J, leaving 2 bases unmatched. This CDR3 is built from 13 residues. Germline values: CDR1 GTSNPN, CDR2 SVGIG (reference sequence). CDR3 sequence (DNA): TGTGCCTGGTGGACTAGCGGGGACTACGAGCAGTACTTC. Translated: CAWWTSGDYEQYF.

This clone appeared a few times. The CDR3 nucleotides read TGTGCCAGCAGCTCACCCCTGCGGGGGCGCACAGATACGCAGTATTTT. As protein: CASSSPLRGRTDTQYF. V gene TRBV11-2 combines with J gene TRBJ2-3; D may be TRBD2 (7 bases). There are 16 residues in the CDR3. V gave up 4 bases and J gave up 1 base, with 15 bases separating them. The germline CDR1 and CDR2 sequences are SGHAT and FQNNGV.

The genes are TRBV30 and TRBJ2-1; D is possibly TRBD2 (6 bases). There are 12 residues in the CDR3. V was cut by 3 bases and J by 8 bases, with 11 bases left in between. Germline V gene sequence: CDR1 GTSNPN, CDR2 SVGIG (reference sequence). In DNA, the CDR3 is TGTGCCTGGAGCCTGTCGGGAGATGAGCAGTTCTTC. It yields the protein CAWSLSGDEQFF.

The chain combines TRBV5-1 with TRBJ1-1, with D uncertain. Trimming shortened V by 4 bases and J by 1 base, and 14 bases separated the two germline ends. Germline-derived CDR1 and CDR2 are SGHRS and YFSETQ. The CDR3 loop spans 15 amino acids. The chain's CDR3 is CASSPQPSKNTEAFF. CDR3 bases: TGCGCCAGCAGCCCACAGCCCAGTAAGAACACTGAAGCTTTCTTT.

The table lists this clone with a count of one. V gene TRBV18 combines with J gene TRBJ1-1, with D tentatively TRBD1 (5 bases). Between the trimmed V and J ends, which lost 1 base and 4 bases, there was a span of 13 bases. CDR3 size: 15 residues. Looked up from germline, CDR1 is KGHSH and CDR2 is LQKENI. CDR3 DNA sequence: TGTGCCAGCTCACCACAGCGGGGGGGACGCACTGAAGCTTTCTTT. Its translation is CASSPQRGGRTEAFF.

The chain uses TRBV7-9 and TRBJ2-5; TRBD2 agrees at 7 bases. The length of the CDR3 is 15 residues. The ends lost 4 bases at V and 4 bases at J; junction bases unmatched: 9. Germline CDR1 SEHNR, CDR2 FQNEAQ (reference sequence). This CDR3 reads CASSSPGLDLETQYF. CDR3 DNA sequence: TGTGCCAGCAGCTCTCCAGGACTAGATTTAGAGACCCAGTACTTC.

V gene TRBV11-2 combines with J gene TRBJ2-7, with D possibly being TRBD1 (6 bases). Germline V gene data show CDR1 as SGHAT and CDR2 as FQNNGV. The CDR3 length is 14 residues. V gave up 1 base and J gave up 7 bases, with 14 bases separating them. The CDR3 protein is CASSLARGPREQYV. CDR3 sequence (DNA): TGTGCCAGCAGCTTAGCCAGGGGCCCACGGGAGCAGTACGTC.

The chain employs TRBV15 and TRBJ2-1; D might be TRBD2 (6 bases). The CDR3 runs 11 residues. CDR1 is LNHNV, CDR2 YYDKDF, per germline (reference sequence). The V gene lost 5 bases and the J gene lost 15 bases, with 14 bases spanning the gap. CDR3 coding DNA: TGTGCCACCAGCCCGGGACTCGGAACGTTCTTC. Residues: CATSPGLGTFF.

J is TRBJ2-7 and V is TRBV5-6; 7 nucleotides agree with TRBD2. V lost 5 bases to trimming and J lost 1 base; unmatched junction nucleotides: 12. The V gene's germline CDR1 is SGHDT and CDR2 YYEEEE. The CDR3 is 16 amino acids. The DNA of the CDR3 is TGTGCCAGCAGTGAAAATCCGGGGGGAACTTCCTACGAGCAGTACGTC. Encoded protein: CASSENPGGTSYEQYV.